This TCR beta chain was identified during a study of cytomegalovirus exposure and HLA in healthy donors. Overall study results and limits: Reports showed the classifier diagnosing cytomegalovirus status with high specificity and sensitivity. An apparent linkage of common viral pathogens to several of the most significant clusters emerged in a later analysis.

Primers included in the PCR were 60 Vbeta and 13 Jbeta primers. Using immunoSEQ multiplex PCR, the repertoire was profiled, and TCRdb retains in-frame clones only, with some absent. The sample consists of about 200,000 clones, approximately 87% of them appearing once. A note on this clone: Its antigen is not identified.

The V gene's germline CDR1 is SEHNR and CDR2 FQNEAQ (reference sequence). V was cut by 4 bases and J by 2 bases, with 21 bases left in between. The CDR3 totals 19 residues. The sample taken for sequencing was PBMCs. The sequence derives from a young man in good health and CMV-seronegative. The J gene is TRBJ2-6, the V gene TRBV7-9; tentative D call: TRBD2 (7 bases). CDR3 loop: CASSSILGGGGAGANVLTF. DNA of the CDR3: TGTGCCAGCAGCTCCATTTTAGGAGGGGGAGGGGCTGGGGCCAACGTCCTGACTTTC.